The rows below give T cell receptor beta chains drawn from one sample of a study of blood T cell repertoires in COVID-19. TCRdb's table, derived via immunoSEQ multiplex PCR, lists solely in-frame clones and lacks some. This table has roughly 390,000 clones, 85% appearing once. The sequenced sample consisted of peripheral blood. The receptor source for this set is a woman under 30 with acute or convalescent COVID-19. The CDR3 runs from the conserved cysteine through the conserved F or W. The D gene is left open where the match is weak. Clone size is stated in some rows and not others, as once, few, many or a class when expanded.

TRBJ2-3 TRBV7-3 NA NA TGTGCCAGCAGCCCAGGGGGACTAGGGATCACAGATACGCAGTATTTT CASSPGGLGITDTQYF
TRBJ1-2 TRBV30 NA NA TGTGCCTCTAAAGGGACTCCTGTTGAGGGCTACACCTTC CASKGTPVEGYTF
TRBJ1-2 TRBV28 NA TRBD1 TGTGCCAGCAAGGGGGCGGGAAGCTATGGCTACACCTTC CASKGAGSYGYTF
TRBJ2-1 TRBV11-1 NA TRBD2 TGTGCCAGCAGCTTAGTAGCGGGGCCCTACAATGAGCAGTTCTTC CASSLVAGPYNEQFF
TRBJ2-3 TRBV6-1 NA TRBD2 TGTGCCAGCAGTGAGACTAGCGGGGGGCGGGGCACAGATACGCAGTATTTT CASSETSGGRGTDTQYF
TRBJ1-1 TRBV3-1/TRBV3-2 NA NA TGTGCCAGCAGCCCCCCCGGGAGGGGTGAAGCTTTCTTT CASSPPGRGEAFF
TRBJ2-5 TRBV28 NA NA TGTGCCAGCAGTCCCGCCCGACAAGTGTACCAAGAGACCCAGTACTTC CASSPARQVYQETQYF
TRBJ2-5 TRBV28 NA TRBD2 TGTGCCAGCAAGGGACTAGCGGGCCTCCCTGAGACCCAGTACTTC CASKGLAGLPETQYF
TRBJ1-6 TRBV4-1 few NA TGCGCCAGCAGCGTCAAGTCTCCCGGGACTTATAATTCACCCCTCCACTTT CASSVKSPGTYNSPLHF
TRBJ1-3 TRBV7-3 NA NA TGTGCCAGCAGCTTCTCGGGAAACACCATATATTTT CASSFSGNTIYF
TRBJ2-3 TRBV28 NA NA TGTGCCACCGACCCTGGCGGGGGCACAGATACGCAGTATTTT CATDPGGGTDTQYF
TRBJ2-7 TRBV6-4 NA TRBD2 TGTGCCAGCAGAGAGGAGACTAGCGGGAGACTCTCCTACGAGCAGTACTTC CASREETSGRLSYEQYF
TRBJ2-7 TRBV4-2 few NA TGTGCCAGCTCAACCGGGATCCCGGGGAGAGACGAGCAGTACTTC CASSTGIPGRDEQYF
TRBJ2-1 TRBV3-1/TRBV3-2 NA NA TGTGCCAGCAGCCAAGATCAGTTGCTAGTGATGTTCTTC CASSQDQLLVMFF
TRBJ1-5 TRBV29-1 NA NA TGCAGCGTGGGGGACATAGATCAGCCCCAGCATTTT CSVGDIDQPQHF
TRBJ1-3 TRBV11-2 NA NA TGTGCCAGCAGTCTTAGTGTAACCTCTGGAAACACCATATATTTT CASSLSVTSGNTIYF
TRBJ2-2 TRBV9 once NA TGTGCCAGCAGCGCCTGGGCCCACAGCACCGGGGAGCTGTTTTTT CASSAWAHSTGELFF
TRBJ2-7 TRBV19 NA TRBD1 TGTGCCACCCGAAGGGGGCCAGACGCCTACGAGCAGTACTTC CATRRGPDAYEQYF
TRBJ2-7 TRBV10-2 NA NA TGCGCCACCGTGGACACCTCGGACGAGCAGTACTTC CATVDTSDEQYF
TRBJ2-5 TRBV25-1 NA NA TGTGCCAGCAGTGAAGACCCCCTTTTGGCAGGAGAGACCCAGTACTTC CASSEDPLLAGETQYF
TRBJ1-4 TRBV7-9 NA NA TGTGCCAGCAGCTCACTGAAAGGCGGTGGGAATGAAAAACTGTTTTTT CASSSLKGGGNEKLFF
TRBJ2-7 TRBV9 NA NA TGTGCCAGCAGCGCGAACGGGGAAGAGCAGTACTTC CASSANGEEQYF
TRBJ1-2 TRBV5-1 NA NA TGCGCCAGCAGCGGAGCCGGGACACCCTATGGCTACACCTTC CASSGAGTPYGYTF
TRBJ2-3 TRBV7-8 few TRBD2 TGTGCCAGCAGCTTAAGACTAGCGGGGGGAGGGTCCCGAGATACGCAGTATTTT CASSLRLAGGGSRDTQYF
TRBJ1-2 TRBV10-2 NA NA TGCGCCAGCAGCCCAGGGAATGGCTACACCTTC CASSPGNGYTF
TRBJ2-1 TRBV29-1 NA TRBD1 TGCAGCGACAAGACAGGGGGCTTTCACAATGAGCAGTTCTTC CSDKTGGFHNEQFF
TRBJ2-7 TRBV20-1 NA TRBD2 TGCAGTGCTAGTGGGCCACTAGCGGGCCCCTACGAGCAGTACTTC CSASGPLAGPYEQYF
TRBJ2-7 TRBV2 NA TRBD2 TGTGCCAGCAGTGAGCATAAAACTAGCGGGAGCTACGAGCAGTACTTC CASSEHKTSGSYEQYF
TRBJ1-2 TRBV28 many NA TGTGCCAGCAGTCTATTTTCGGTAGTACAGGGCAAAGGCTACACCTTC CASSLFSVVQGKGYTF
TRBJ2-5 TRBV6-5 once TRBD1 TGTGCCAGCAGTCGTCTGACAGGGCCCCAAGAGACCCAGTACTTC CASSRLTGPQETQYF
TRBJ2-3 TRBV5-4 once TRBD2 TGTGCCAGCAGCTTGAGCGGCCTAGCGGGCACAGATACGCAGTATTTT CASSLSGLAGTDTQYF
TRBJ2-3 TRBV12-5 NA NA TGTGCTAGTGGTTTGGTACATGAGGGTGGAGATACGCAGTATTTT CASGLVHEGGDTQYF
TRBJ2-7 TRBV7-6 once NA TGTGCCAGCAGCCCCTTTGCGGGCAGCTCCTACGAGCAGTACTTC CASSPFAGSSYEQYF
TRBJ2-3 TRBV6-1 NA TRBD1 TGTGCCAGCAGTGAACGGGACAGGGGAGATACGCAGTATTTT CASSERDRGDTQYF
TRBJ1-4 TRBV28 NA NA TGTGCCAGCAGTTTAGACCCAGGGGCCGCCGGTGAAAAACTGTTTTTT CASSLDPGAAGEKLFF
TRBJ2-3 TRBV5-1 NA TRBD2 TGCGCCAGCAGCTTGGGGTCGGGAGGTTCTTACACAGATACGCAGTATTTT CASSLGSGGSYTDTQYF
TRBJ2-6 TRBV4-1 NA NA TGCGCCAGCAGCCAGGGCCCTGGGGCCAACGTCCTGACTTTC CASSQGPGANVLTF
TRBJ2-7 TRBV7-3 NA NA TGTGCCAGCAGCTCTTCCCCAGGCCACGAGCAGTACTTC CASSSSPGHEQYF
TRBJ2-7 TRBV5-4 once TRBD1 TGTGCCAGCAGCCGAGGGACAGGTAGCTCCTACGAGCAGTACTTC CASSRGTGSSYEQYF
TRBJ1-6 TRBV7-9 NA NA TGTGCCAGCTGCCCCGACAGTTATAATTCACCCCTCCACTTT CASCPDSYNSPLHF
TRBJ2-1 TRBV24-1 NA TRBD1 TGTGCCACCAGTGACAGGCGGACAGGTGTCAATGAGCAGTTCTTC CATSDRRTGVNEQFF
TRBJ1-5 TRBV5-1 NA NA TGCGCCAGCAGCCCGGTTCGTAGGGGTCGCAATCAGCCCCAGCATTTT CASSPVRRGRNQPQHF